Listed here are 17 T cell receptor beta chains from one sample, sequenced in a study of T cells in localized non-small cell lung cancer. Clones were read by immunoSEQ multiplex PCR, and TCRdb kept only the in-frame ones, dropping some. The sample shows about 33,000 clones, about nine tenths of them seen only once. The source material was peripheral blood, sampled before any cancer treatment. The receptors shown here come from a man aged 35 to 70 with stage I lung adenocarcinoma.

This clone has just one count. The chain is built from TRBV5-1 and TRBJ1-4; D is perhaps TRBD1 (6 bases). This CDR3 has 14 amino acids. The germline V gene encodes CDR1 SGHRS and CDR2 YFSETQ. V was clipped by 7 bases and J by 2 bases, with 12 bases between them. CDR3 protein: CASGPQGTNEKLFF. CDR3 sequence (DNA): TGCGCCAGCGGGCCCCAGGGGACTAATGAAAAACTGTTTTTT.

J is TRBJ1-5 and V is TRBV19; D might be TRBD1 (6 bases). The CDR3 is made up of 14 amino acids. Germline V gene sequence: CDR1 LNHDA, CDR2 SQIVND (reference sequence). V lost 3 bases, J lost 7 bases, and 13 bases lay in between. CDR3 DNA sequence: TGTGCCAGTAGTATTAGGGGGACTGAGCAGCCCCAGCATTTT. Its translation is CASSIRGTEQPQHF.

This clone was counted a single time. The V and J genes are TRBV7-9 and TRBJ1-4, with a possible D match to TRBD1 (5 bases). From germline, CDR1 is SEHNR and CDR2 FQNEAQ (reference sequence). V was pared by 4 bases and J by 8 bases, with 11 bases between. This CDR3 region has 13 residues. The CDR3 nucleotides read TGTGCCAGCAGCTCGGGACTTGACGAAAAACTGTTTTTT. Its protein is CASSSGLDEKLFF.

The chain recombines TRBV5-6 with TRBJ1-1, with 7 bases matching TRBD1. CDR3 length: 15 residues. Germline CDR1 SGHDT, CDR2 YYEEEE. Trimming removed 0 bases from V and 6 bases from J; junction bases left unmatched: 8. This CDR3 reads CASSLAIRGQSEAFF. The CDR3 DNA is TGTGCCAGCAGCTTGGCTATAAGGGGACAGTCTGAAGCTTTCTTT.

The gene calls are TRBV5-1 and TRBJ2-3; 10 bases align to TRBD2. The ends lost 0 bases at V and 6 bases at J; junction bases unmatched: 10. The V gene's germline CDR1 is SGHRS and CDR2 YFSETQ. CDR3 size: 17 residues. CDR3 in amino acids: CASSLAEALAGPDTQYF. The CDR3 DNA reads TGCGCCAGCAGCTTGGCCGAGGCACTAGCGGGGCCTGATACGCAGTATTTT.

This chain links TRBV6-1 with TRBJ1-2, with D uncertain. The V and J ends lost 6 bases and 8 bases respectively, with 22 bases between them. The CDR3 extends over 15 amino acids. Per the germline V gene, CDR1 is MNHNS and CDR2 is SASEGT. As DNA, the CDR3 is TGTGCCAGCAGCACCGCGGGAAGCACTCCGAAGGGCTACACCTTC. Its translation: CASSTAGSTPKGYTF.

To note about this clone: The junction departs from germline at one end; a sequencing error may be responsible. This chain links TRBV15 with TRBJ1-1, with a weak D call TRBD1 (6 bases). CDR1 is LNHNV and CDR2 is YYDKDF in the germline V gene (reference sequence). The CDR3 extends over 17 amino acids. CDR3 region: CATTRAPRGIGNTEAFF. The CDR3 region has the DNA TGTGCCACCACCAGAGCACCCAGGGGAATTGGGAACACTGAAGCTTTCTTT.

V usage is TRBV5-1 and J usage is TRBJ2-7; D is perhaps TRBD1 or TRBD2 (5 bases each). The V end was cut by 0 bases, the J end by 6 bases, with 13 bases between. The CDR3 loop spans 14 amino acids. In germline, CDR1 is SGHRS, CDR2 YFSETQ. This CDR3 reads CASSLGQGEREQYF. Written as DNA, the CDR3 is TGCGCCAGCAGCTTGGGGCAGGGAGAGCGCGAGCAGTACTTC. Drawing the rest from reference TRBV5-1 and TRBJ2-7, the complete variable domain is KAGVTQTPRYLIKTRGQQVTLSCSPISGHRSVSWYQQTPGQGLQFLFEYFSETQRNKGNFPGRFSGRQFSNSRSEMNVSTLELGDSALYLCASSLGQGEREQYFGPGTRLTVT.

J is TRBJ2-3 and V is TRBV13; no clear D. The V end lost 6 bases, the J end lost 2 bases, and 9 bases lay between the germline ends. Per the germline V gene, CDR1 is PRHDT and CDR2 is FYEKMQ (reference sequence). There are 13 residues in the CDR3. DNA of the CDR3: TGTGCCAGCAGATCCGCCCCCACAGATACGCAGTATTTT. It translates to CASRSAPTDTQYF.

V and J are TRBV6-5 and TRBJ2-7; 7 nucleotides match TRBD2. The germline gives CDR1 MNHEY, CDR2 SVGAGI. The CDR3 loop spans 12 amino acids. V gave up 4 bases and J gave up 6 bases; unmatched junction bases: 3. Written as DNA, the CDR3 is TGTGCCAGCAGTTTGGGGGGGGGCGAGCAGTACTTC. It encodes CASSLGGGEQYF.

This clone was recorded only once. The CDR3 bases are TGTGCCAGCAGCCTAAAGCAGAGCGGGGGGTTGACAGATACGCAGTATTTT. Protein sequence: CASSLKQSGGLTDTQYF. This rearrangement joins TRBV9 to TRBJ2-3; 9 bases agree with TRBD2. The CDR3 runs to 17 residues. Unmatched junction bases numbered 12, after V lost 4 bases and J lost 3 bases. Germline loops: CDR1 SGDLS, CDR2 YYNGEE.

The gene calls are TRBV6-5 and TRBJ2-1; unclear D gene. The V gene's germline CDR1 is MNHEY and CDR2 SVGAGI. The CDR3 is made up of 11 amino acids. The ends were cut back, 6 bases at V and 9 bases at J, with 9 bases in the middle. The CDR3 here is CASSRQAEQFF. In DNA form, the CDR3 reads TGTGCCAGCAGCCGACAAGCTGAGCAGTTCTTC.

The chain links TRBV19 to TRBJ2-3, with D tentatively TRBD1 (5 bases). The CDR3 is 12 residues long. CDR1 and CDR2 from the germline V gene are LNHDA and SQIVND (reference sequence). Deletions cut 7 bases from V and 3 bases from J, with 8 bases between. CDR3 loop: CASKDRTDTQYF. The CDR3 DNA sequence: TGTGCCAGTAAAGACAGAACAGATACGCAGTATTTT.

The chain employs TRBV20-1 and TRBJ2-5; tentatively, D is TRBD1 or TRBD2 (5 bases each). Trimming left V 7 bases short and J 0 bases short, with 6 bases between. The germline gives CDR1 DFQATT, CDR2 SNEGSKA (reference sequence). CDR3 size: 11 residues. The CDR3 here is CSVGHQETQYF. The CDR3 DNA reads as TGCAGTGTGGGACACCAAGAGACCCAGTACTTC.

This chain uses TRBV7-6 with TRBJ1-2, with 9 nucleotides matching TRBD1. Germline CDR1 and CDR2: SGHVS and FNYEAQ. V lost 2 bases, J lost 1 base, and 2 bases stayed unmatched. The length of the CDR3 is 15 residues. DNA of the CDR3: TGTGCCAGCAGCTTAATGGGACAGGGTAACTATGGCTACACCTTC. Protein product: CASSLMGQGNYGYTF.

This chain uses TRBV11-2 with TRBJ2-3; D perhaps matches TRBD1 (5 bases). V lost 2 bases and J 5 bases, leaving 14 bases between the germline ends. This CDR3 comprises 15 residues. From germline, CDR1 is SGHAT and CDR2 FQNNGV. The CDR3: CASSLLQGRIDTQYF. The CDR3 DNA follows: TGTGCCAGCAGCTTATTGCAGGGCCGGATAGATACGCAGTATTTT. Combining the CDR3 with reference TRBV11-2 and TRBJ2-3 gives the whole variable domain EAGVAQSPRYKIIEKRQSVAFWCNPISGHATLYWYQQILGQGPKLLIQFQNNGVVDDSQLPKDRFSAERLKGVDSTLKIQPAKLEDSAVYLCASSLLQGRIDTQYFGPGTRLTVL.

The chain is built from TRBV19 and TRBJ2-2, with TRBD1 identical over 9 bases. This CDR3 has 15 residues. V lost 5 bases and J lost 4; bases outside the gene matches: 5. Germline-derived CDR1 and CDR2 are LNHDA and SQIVND (reference sequence). CDR3 residues: CASSFKTGGTGELFF. The CDR3 DNA reads TGTGCCAGTAGTTTCAAGACAGGGGGCACCGGGGAGCTGTTTTTT. Drawing the rest from reference TRBV19 and TRBJ2-2, the complete variable domain is DGGITQSPKYLFRKEGQNVTLSCEQNLNHDAMYWYRQDPGQGLRLIYYSQIVNDFQKGDIAEGYSVSREKKESFPLTVTSAQKNPTAFYLCASSFKTGGTGELFFGEGSRLTVL.